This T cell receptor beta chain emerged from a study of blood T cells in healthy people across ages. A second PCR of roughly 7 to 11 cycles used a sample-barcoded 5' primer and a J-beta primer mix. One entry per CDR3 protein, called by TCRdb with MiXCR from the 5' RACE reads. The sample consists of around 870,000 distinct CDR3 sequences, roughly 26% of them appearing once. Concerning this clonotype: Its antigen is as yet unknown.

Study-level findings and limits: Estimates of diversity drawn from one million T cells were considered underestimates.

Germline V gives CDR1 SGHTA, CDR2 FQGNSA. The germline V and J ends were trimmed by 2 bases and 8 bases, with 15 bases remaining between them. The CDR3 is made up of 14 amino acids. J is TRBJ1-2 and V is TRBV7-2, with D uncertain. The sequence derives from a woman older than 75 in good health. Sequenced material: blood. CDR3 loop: CASSLSTAREGYTF. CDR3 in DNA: TGTGCCAGCAGCTTAAGCACCGCCCGAGAAGGCTACACCTTC.